The rows below give T cell receptor beta chains drawn from one sample of a study of blood T cell repertoires in COVID-19. Profiled with immunoSEQ multiplex PCR; TCRdb holds only in-frame clones, not every one. The top ten clones hold 5% of a sample with 140,000 to 150,000 clones, around 80% of them seen once. Sequenced input: peripheral blood. The receptors shown here come from a woman aged 45-65 years with acute or convalescent COVID-19. The CDR3 runs from the conserved cysteine through the conserved F or W. Each record gives: CDR3 protein, CDR3 DNA, clone size, D gene, V gene, J gene. The D gene is left open where the match is weak. Only some rows state a clone size, as once, few, many or a class for expanded clones.

CASSLTSGETQYF	TGTGCCAGCAGCCTGACTAGCGGAGAGACCCAGTACTTC	once	TRBD2	TRBV5-6	TRBJ2-5
CASSSTSGGPGRETQYF	TGTGCCAGCAGCTCTACTAGCGGGGGCCCCGGGAGGGAGACCCAGTACTTC	few	TRBD2	TRBV7-8	TRBJ2-5
CASSISGQGYIQYF	TGTGCCAGTAGTATCTCGGGACAGGGGTACATTCAGTACTTC	-	TRBD1	TRBV19	TRBJ2-4
CASSATGGATEAFF	TGCGCCAGCAGCGCGACAGGGGGCGCCACTGAAGCTTTCTTT	-	TRBD1	TRBV5-1	TRBJ1-1
CASSLPIDTALDSPLHF	TGTGCCAGCAGCCTTCCCATAGACACGGCTTTAGATTCACCCCTCCACTTT	-	-	TRBV5-6	TRBJ1-6
CASSQDRGSCNEQFF	TGTGCCAGCAGCCAAGATCGGGGTAGTTGTAATGAGCAGTTCTTC	-	-	TRBV3-1/TRBV3-2	TRBJ2-1
CATNSQGADTEAFF	TGTGCCACCAATTCTCAGGGGGCTGACACTGAAGCTTTCTTT	once	TRBD1	TRBV3-1/TRBV3-2	TRBJ1-1
CAISEQGNEKLFF	TGTGCCATCAGTGAACAGGGTAATGAAAAACTGTTTTTT	-	-	TRBV10-3	TRBJ1-4
CASSHVRDRVPGTDTQYF	TGTGCCAGCAGCCACGTCCGGGACAGGGTACCTGGCACAGATACGCAGTATTTT	once	TRBD1	TRBV4-2	TRBJ2-3
CASSLQGDSPLHF	TGTGCCAGCAGCTTACAGGGCGATTCACCCCTCCACTTT	-	-	TRBV7-2	TRBJ1-6
CASSPQGRMNTEAFF	TGTGCCAGCAGCCCACAGGGACGGATGAACACTGAAGCTTTCTTT	-	-	TRBV7-3	TRBJ1-1
CASSYSTSGVIGELFF	TGTGCCAGCAGTTACTCGACTAGCGGGGTTATCGGGGAGCTGTTTTTT	-	TRBD2	TRBV6-5	TRBJ2-2
CASSQGQNFFSSYNEQFF	TGTGCCAGCAGCCAAGGACAGAATTTCTTCTCCTCCTACAATGAGCAGTTCTTC	few	-	TRBV14	TRBJ2-1
CASSSKTVSNTGELFF	TGTGCCAGCAGCTCAAAGACAGTCTCGAACACCGGGGAGCTGTTTTTT	-	-	TRBV9	TRBJ2-2
CASSLSGAYYEQYF	TGTGCCAGCAGCTTATCAGGTGCCTACTACGAGCAGTACTTC	-	-	TRBV7-9	TRBJ2-7
CAWSEQQGAIYGYTF	TGTGCCTGGAGCGAACAACAGGGGGCAATCTATGGCTACACCTTC	-	TRBD1	TRBV30	TRBJ1-2
CASAKQQNQPQHF	TGTGCCAGTGCTAAACAGCAAAATCAGCCCCAGCATTTT	-	-	TRBV19	TRBJ1-5
CASSRLGQPLPNEKLFF	TGCGCCAGCAGCCGTTTGGGACAGCCACTACCTAATGAAAAACTGTTTTTT	few	TRBD1	TRBV4-3	TRBJ1-4
CASSPQDSYEQYF	TGTGCCAGCAGCCCGCAGGACTCTTACGAGCAGTACTTC	once	-	TRBV7-9	TRBJ2-7
CASSQDSSLVLREQYF	TGCGCCAGCAGCCAAGATTCTAGCCTAGTTCTAAGGGAGCAGTACTTC	-	-	TRBV4-3	TRBJ2-7
CASSLGLAGVYNEQFF	TGTGCCAGCAGTTTAGGCCTAGCGGGGGTTTACAATGAGCAGTTCTTC	few	TRBD2	TRBV28	TRBJ2-1
CASSTGTYGYTF	TGTGCCAGCTCAACAGGGACCTATGGCTACACCTTC	-	-	TRBV18	TRBJ1-2
CASSYGGATDTQYF	TGTGCCAGCAGCTACGGGGGGGCCACAGATACGCAGTATTTT	-	TRBD2	TRBV6-6	TRBJ2-3
CASSPTGPYGYTF	TGTGCCAGCAGCCCCACAGGGCCCTATGGCTACACCTTC	-	-	TRBV28	TRBJ1-2
CASSSRGFEKLFF	TGTGCCAGCAGTTCACGGGGGTTTGAAAAACTGTTTTTT	-	-	TRBV6-5	TRBJ1-4
CASSDALAGEGNEQFF	TGTGCCAGCAGTGATGCTCTAGCGGGGGAGGGGAATGAGCAGTTCTTC	-	TRBD2	TRBV2	TRBJ2-1
CASSIIAGATDTQYF	TGTGCCAGCAGTATTATAGCGGGGGCCACAGATACGCAGTATTTT	-	TRBD2	TRBV11-2	TRBJ2-3
CASSTTSTNEKLFF	TGTGCCAGTAGTACGACTTCAACTAATGAAAAACTGTTTTTT	-	-	TRBV19	TRBJ1-4
CASSVRVVKNTEAFF	TGTGCCAGCAGTGTCAGGGTAGTCAAGAACACTGAAGCTTTCTTT	many	-	TRBV2	TRBJ1-1
CASSPSGTQYF	TGTGCCAGCAGCCCATCCGGGACCCAGTACTTC	-	-	TRBV11-2	TRBJ2-5
CASSLVGQTGTGGMGKLFF	TGTGCCAGCAGCTTAGTGGGCCAGACCGGGACAGGGGGAATGGGAAAACTGTTTTTT	-	TRBD1	TRBV11-2	TRBJ1-4
CASSLGFNRGRAGYTF	TGTGCCAGCAGCTTAGGATTTAACAGGGGACGCGCTGGCTACACCTTC	-	TRBD1	TRBV7-2	TRBJ1-2
CASSHLFGGASNQPQHF	TGTGCCAGCAGCCATCTCTTTGGGGGGGCTAGCAATCAGCCCCAGCATTTT	-	-	TRBV7-9	TRBJ1-5
CASSTGTGGFGGYTF	TGTGCCAGCAGTACCGGGACAGGGGGCTTTGGTGGCTACACCTTC	-	TRBD1	TRBV6-5	TRBJ1-2
CATSDTSRGSYEQYF	TGTGCCACCAGTGACACCTCCCGGGGCTCCTACGAGCAGTACTTC	-	-	TRBV24-1	TRBJ2-7
CASSRESPFNEKLFF	TGTGCCAGCAGTCGGGAGAGCCCCTTTAATGAAAAACTGTTTTTT	few	-	TRBV2	TRBJ1-4
CASSQDRGDNQPQHF	TGCGCCAGCAGCCAAGATCGAGGCGATAATCAGCCCCAGCATTTT	-	-	TRBV4-3	TRBJ1-5
CASSSQGANTYEQYF	TGTGCCAGCAGCTCACAGGGGGCTAACACCTACGAGCAGTACTTC	-	TRBD1	TRBV5-6	TRBJ2-7
CASSEMQDRQLSLVLFF	TGTGCCAGCAGTGAAATGCAGGACAGACAACTTTCACTTGTACTGTTTTTT	-	-	TRBV2	TRBJ1-4
CASSSRQRTAVSNQPQHF	TGTGCCAGCAGCTCTCGTCAGCGGACAGCCGTTAGCAATCAGCCCCAGCATTTT	once	-	TRBV5-6	TRBJ1-5
CASSRVAGGQGEQFF	TGTGCCAGCAGCCGAGTAGCGGGGGGGCAAGGTGAGCAGTTCTTC	-	TRBD2	TRBV3-1/TRBV3-2	TRBJ2-1
CASSSGGQGQDTQYF	TGTGCCAGCAGCTCAGGGGGACAGGGGCAAGATACGCAGTATTTT	few	TRBD1	TRBV7-8	TRBJ2-3
CASSLASGLAEETQYF	TGCGCCAGCAGCTTGGCCTCGGGACTAGCGGAAGAGACCCAGTACTTC	-	TRBD2	TRBV5-1	TRBJ2-5
CASSNRIWYF	TGTGCCAGCAGTAACAGGATATGGTACTTC	-	-	TRBV6-1	TRBJ2-7
CASSPRQGNQPQHF	TGTGCCAGCAGTCCCCGACAGGGCAATCAGCCCCAGCATTTT	-	-	TRBV28	TRBJ1-5
CASSLDSGVGGYTF	TGTGCCAGCAGCTTAGACTCGGGGGTAGGTGGCTACACCTTC	-	-	TRBV7-2	TRBJ1-2
CASSSSTGGLSYEQYF	TGTGCCAGCAGTTCCTCTACAGGGGGTTTATCCTACGAGCAGTACTTC	-	TRBD1	TRBV27	TRBJ2-7